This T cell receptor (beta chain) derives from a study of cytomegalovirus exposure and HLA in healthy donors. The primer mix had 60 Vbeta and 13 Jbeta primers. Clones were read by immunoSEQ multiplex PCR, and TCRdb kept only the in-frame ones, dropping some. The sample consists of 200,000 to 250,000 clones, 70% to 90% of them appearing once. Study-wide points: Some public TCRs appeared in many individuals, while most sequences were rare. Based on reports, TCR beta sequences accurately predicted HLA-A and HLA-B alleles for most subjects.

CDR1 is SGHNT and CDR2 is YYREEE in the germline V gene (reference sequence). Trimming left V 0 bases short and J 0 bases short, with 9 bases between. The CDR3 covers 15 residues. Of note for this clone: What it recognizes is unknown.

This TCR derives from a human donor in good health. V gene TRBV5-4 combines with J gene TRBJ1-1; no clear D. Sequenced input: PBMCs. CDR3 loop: CASSLATPMNTEAFF. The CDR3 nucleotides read TGTGCCAGCAGCTTGGCGACACCTATGAACACTGAAGCTTTCTTT.